Listed below are T cell receptor beta chains from one sample, sequenced in a study of T cell responses to AZD1222 COVID-19 vaccine. Assay used: immunoSEQ multiplex PCR; TCRdb lists only in-frame clones, some missing. The data contain about 180,000 clones, around 90% of them seen just once; the ten biggest clones take up more than 25%. This specimen consisted of peripheral blood, obtained 28 days after the second AZD1222 dose. These receptors came from an adult who received the AZD1222 COVID-19 vaccine. The CDR3 runs from the conserved cysteine through the conserved F or W. A D gene is named only where the DNA matches it firmly. Clone size is stated in some rows and not others, as once, few, many or a class when expanded.

j_call	v_call	clone_size	d_call	cdr3_nt	cdr3_aa
TRBJ2-7	TRBV19	.	.	TGTGCCACTCAGGGGCCCCTCGTGGATGAGCAGTACTTC	CATQGPLVDEQYF
TRBJ2-5	TRBV15	.	TRBD1	TGTGCCACCAGCAGAGTAGGGACAGGGAGGGAGACCCAGTACTTC	CATSRVGTGRETQYF
TRBJ1-1	TRBV2	.	.	TGTGCCAGCAGTGAAGTGCAGGGAAGGACTGAAGCTTTCTTT	CASSEVQGRTEAFF
TRBJ1-5	TRBV19	once	.	TGTGCCAGTAGTACAGGGCTTCAGAAGCCCCAGCATTTT	CASSTGLQKPQHF
TRBJ2-1	TRBV9	once	TRBD2	TGTGCCAGCAGCCCCGGGACTAGCGGAGGGGGGGTTGAGCAGTTCTTC	CASSPGTSGGGVEQFF
TRBJ1-1	TRBV6-2/TRBV6-3	.	.	TGTGCCAGCAGTTACCCCCGGCCAGGAGTGAACACTGAAGCTTTCTTT	CASSYPRPGVNTEAFF
TRBJ1-4	TRBV4-1	.	.	TGCGCCAGCAGTCCAGGGCCAACTAATGAAAAACTGTTTTTT	CASSPGPTNEKLFF
TRBJ2-3	TRBV5-6	.	.	TGTGCCAGCAGCTTGACCAGCCGCGCAGATACGCAGTATTTT	CASSLTSRADTQYF
TRBJ2-7	TRBV4-2	few	TRBD1	TGTGCCAGCAGCCCCACGGGGGGGACAGGGGGGCGAGAGCAGTACTTC	CASSPTGGTGGREQYF
TRBJ2-1	TRBV15	few	.	TGTGCCACCAACCGGGAGAGCTCCTACAATGAGCAGTTCTTC	CATNRESSYNEQFF
TRBJ2-7	TRBV24-1	.	TRBD2	TGTGCCACCAGAGCGGGAGGGGCCGGGGAGCAGTACTTC	CATRAGGAGEQYF
TRBJ1-1	TRBV2	.	.	TGTGCCAGCAGTAGTCGAATTGAAGCTTTCTTT	CASSSRIEAFF
TRBJ2-3	TRBV18	.	.	TGTGCCAGCTCACCGACAGATACGCAGTATTTT	CASSPTDTQYF
TRBJ2-2	TRBV4-1	.	.	TGCGCCAGCAGCTACACCGGGGAGCTGTTTTTT	CASSYTGELFF